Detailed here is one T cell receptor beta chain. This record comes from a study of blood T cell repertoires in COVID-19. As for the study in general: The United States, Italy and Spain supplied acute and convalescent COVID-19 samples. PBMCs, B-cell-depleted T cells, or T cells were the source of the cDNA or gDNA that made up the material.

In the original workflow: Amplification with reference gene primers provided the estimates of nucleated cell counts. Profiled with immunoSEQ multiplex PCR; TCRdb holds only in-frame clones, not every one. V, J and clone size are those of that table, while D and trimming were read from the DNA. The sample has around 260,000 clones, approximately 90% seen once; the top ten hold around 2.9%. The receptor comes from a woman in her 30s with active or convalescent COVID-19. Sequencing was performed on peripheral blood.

CDR3 sequence reads: CATSDRGANVLTF. The CDR3 nucleotides read TGTGCCACCAGTGACAGGGGGGCCAACGTCCTGACTTTC. The chain combines TRBV24-1 with TRBJ2-6; D ambiguous. Trimming removed 4 bases at V and 4 bases at J, with 4 bases between. CDR1 is KGHDR, CDR2 SFDVKD, per germline. The CDR3 runs 13 residues.